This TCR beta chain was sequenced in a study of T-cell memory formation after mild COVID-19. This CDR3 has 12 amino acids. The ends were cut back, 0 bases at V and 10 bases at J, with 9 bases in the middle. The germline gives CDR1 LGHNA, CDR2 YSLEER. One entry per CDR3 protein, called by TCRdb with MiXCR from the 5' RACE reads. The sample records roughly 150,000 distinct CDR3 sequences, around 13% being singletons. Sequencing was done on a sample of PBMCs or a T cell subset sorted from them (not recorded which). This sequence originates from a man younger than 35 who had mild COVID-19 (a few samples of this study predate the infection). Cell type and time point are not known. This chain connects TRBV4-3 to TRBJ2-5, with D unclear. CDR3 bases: TGCGCCAGCAGCCAAGATGCAGGTATCCAGTACTTC. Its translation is CASSQDAGIQYF.